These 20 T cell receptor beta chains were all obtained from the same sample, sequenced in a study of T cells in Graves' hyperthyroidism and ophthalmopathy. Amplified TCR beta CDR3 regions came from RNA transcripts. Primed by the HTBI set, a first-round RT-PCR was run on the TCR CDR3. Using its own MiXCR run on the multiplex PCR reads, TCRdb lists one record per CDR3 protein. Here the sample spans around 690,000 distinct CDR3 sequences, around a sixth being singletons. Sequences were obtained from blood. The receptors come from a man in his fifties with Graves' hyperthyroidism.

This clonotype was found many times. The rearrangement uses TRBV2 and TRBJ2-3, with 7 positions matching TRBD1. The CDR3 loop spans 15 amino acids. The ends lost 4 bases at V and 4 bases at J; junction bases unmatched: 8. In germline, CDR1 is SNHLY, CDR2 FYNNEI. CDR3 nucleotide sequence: TGTGCCAGCAGTGTGCGGACAGGTGATTCAGATACGCAGTATTTT. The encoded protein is CASSVRTGDSDTQYF.

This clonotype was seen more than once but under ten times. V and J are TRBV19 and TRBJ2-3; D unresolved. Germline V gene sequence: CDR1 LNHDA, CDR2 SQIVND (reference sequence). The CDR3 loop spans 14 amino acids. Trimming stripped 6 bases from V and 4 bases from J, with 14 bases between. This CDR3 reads CASRSSHPPDTQYF. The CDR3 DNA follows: TGTGCCAGTAGGTCTTCCCACCCCCCAGATACGCAGTATTTT.

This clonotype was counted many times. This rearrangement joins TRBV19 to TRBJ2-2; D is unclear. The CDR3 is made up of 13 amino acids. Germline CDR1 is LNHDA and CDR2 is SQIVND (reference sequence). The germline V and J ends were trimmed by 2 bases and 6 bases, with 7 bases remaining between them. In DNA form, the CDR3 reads TGTGCCAGTAGTATACAGTCCGCCGGGGAGCTGTTTTTT. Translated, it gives CASSIQSAGELFF.

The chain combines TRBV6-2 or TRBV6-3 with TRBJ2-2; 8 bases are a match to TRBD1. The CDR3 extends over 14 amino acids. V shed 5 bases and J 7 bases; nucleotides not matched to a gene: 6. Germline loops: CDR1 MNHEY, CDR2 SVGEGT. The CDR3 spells CASSQGAEGGELFF. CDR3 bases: TGTGCCAGCAGTCAGGGGGCTGAGGGCGGGGAGCTGTTTTTT.

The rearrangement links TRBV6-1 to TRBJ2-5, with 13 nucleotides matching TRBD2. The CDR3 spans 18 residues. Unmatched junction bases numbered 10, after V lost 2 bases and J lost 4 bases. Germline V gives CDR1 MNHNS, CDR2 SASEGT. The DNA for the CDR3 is TGTGCCAGCAGTGAAAGGTTACTAGCGGGAGGGGATGCAGAGACCCAGTACTTC. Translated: CASSERLLAGGDAETQYF.

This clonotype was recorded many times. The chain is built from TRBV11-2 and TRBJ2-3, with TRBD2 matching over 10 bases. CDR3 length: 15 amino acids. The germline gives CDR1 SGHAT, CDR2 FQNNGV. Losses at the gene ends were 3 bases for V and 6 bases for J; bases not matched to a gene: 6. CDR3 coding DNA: TGTGCCAGCAGCTTCCCAGCGGGAGGGGCGGATACGCAGTATTTT. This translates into CASSFPAGGADTQYF. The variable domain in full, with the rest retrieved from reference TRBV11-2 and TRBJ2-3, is EAGVAQSPRYKIIEKRQSVAFWCNPISGHATLYWYQQILGQGPKLLIQFQNNGVVDDSQLPKDRFSAERLKGVDSTLKIQPAKLEDSAVYLCASSFPAGGADTQYFGPGTRLTVL.

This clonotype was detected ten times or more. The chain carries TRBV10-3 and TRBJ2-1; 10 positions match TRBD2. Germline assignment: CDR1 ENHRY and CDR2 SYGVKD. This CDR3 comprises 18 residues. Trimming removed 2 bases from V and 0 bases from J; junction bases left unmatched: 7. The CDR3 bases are TGTGCCATCAGTGAGGGAGGACTAGCGGTTTACTCCTACAATGAGCAGTTCTTC. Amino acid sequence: CAISEGGLAVYSYNEQFF.

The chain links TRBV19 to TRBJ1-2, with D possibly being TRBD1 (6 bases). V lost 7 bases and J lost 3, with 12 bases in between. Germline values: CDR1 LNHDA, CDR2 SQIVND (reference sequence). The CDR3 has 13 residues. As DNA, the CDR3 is TGTGCCAGTACCCGGGACAATTACTATGGCTACACCTTC. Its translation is CASTRDNYYGYTF.

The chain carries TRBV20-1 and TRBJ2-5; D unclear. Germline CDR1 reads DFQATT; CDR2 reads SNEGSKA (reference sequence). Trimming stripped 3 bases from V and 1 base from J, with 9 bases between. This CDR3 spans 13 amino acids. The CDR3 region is CSARWPSQETQYF. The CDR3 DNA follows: TGCAGTGCTAGGTGGCCCAGCCAAGAGACCCAGTACTTC.

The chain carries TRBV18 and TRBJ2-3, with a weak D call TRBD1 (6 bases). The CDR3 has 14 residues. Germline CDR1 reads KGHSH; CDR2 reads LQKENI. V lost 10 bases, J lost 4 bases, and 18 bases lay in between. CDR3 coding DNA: TGTGCCACCTCGCCAGCCAGGGGAGCAGATACGCAGTATTTT. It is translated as CATSPARGADTQYF. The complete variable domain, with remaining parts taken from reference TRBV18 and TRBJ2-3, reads NAGVMQNPRHLVRRRGQEARLRCSPMKGHSHVYWYRQLPEEGLKFMVYLQKENIIDESGMPKERFSAEFPKEGPSILRIQQVVRGDSAAYFCATSPARGADTQYFGPGTRLTVL.

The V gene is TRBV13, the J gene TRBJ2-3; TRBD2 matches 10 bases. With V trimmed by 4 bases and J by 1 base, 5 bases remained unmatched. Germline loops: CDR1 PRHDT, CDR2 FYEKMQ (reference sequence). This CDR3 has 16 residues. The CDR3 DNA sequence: TGTGCCAGCAGCTATTTAGGGACTAGCGGCACAGATACGCAGTATTTT. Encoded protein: CASSYLGTSGTDTQYF. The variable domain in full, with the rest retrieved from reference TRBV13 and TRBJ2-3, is AAGVIQSPRHLIKEKRETATLKCYPIPRHDTVYWYQQGPGQDPQFLISFYEKMQSDKGSIPDRFSAQQFSDYHSELNMSSLELGDSALYFCASSYLGTSGTDTQYFGPGTRLTVL.

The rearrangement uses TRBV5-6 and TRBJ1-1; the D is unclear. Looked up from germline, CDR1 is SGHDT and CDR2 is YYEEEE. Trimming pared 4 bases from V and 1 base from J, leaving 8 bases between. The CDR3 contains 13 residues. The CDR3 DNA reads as TGTGCCAGCAGCGTGACAAGGAACACTGAAGCTTTCTTT. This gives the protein CASSVTRNTEAFF.

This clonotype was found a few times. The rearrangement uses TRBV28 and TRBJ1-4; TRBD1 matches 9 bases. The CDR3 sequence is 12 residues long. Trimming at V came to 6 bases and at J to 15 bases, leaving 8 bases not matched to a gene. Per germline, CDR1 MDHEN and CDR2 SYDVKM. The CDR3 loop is CASRIPGTGLFF. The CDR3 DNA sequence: TGTGCCAGCAGGATCCCCGGGACAGGGTTGTTTTTT.

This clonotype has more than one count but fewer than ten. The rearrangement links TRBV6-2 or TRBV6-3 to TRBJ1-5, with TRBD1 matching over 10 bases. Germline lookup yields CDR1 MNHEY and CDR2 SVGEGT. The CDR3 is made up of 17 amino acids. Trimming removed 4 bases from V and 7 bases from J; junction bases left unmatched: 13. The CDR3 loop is CASSSNRQGATRQPQHF. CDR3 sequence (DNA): TGTGCCAGCAGTTCCAACAGACAGGGGGCGACCCGGCAGCCCCAGCATTTT.

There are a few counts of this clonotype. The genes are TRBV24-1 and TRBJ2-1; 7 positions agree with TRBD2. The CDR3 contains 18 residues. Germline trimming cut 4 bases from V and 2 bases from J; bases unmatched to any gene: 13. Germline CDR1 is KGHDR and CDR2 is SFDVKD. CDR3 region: CATSEDNPAGDAYNEQFF. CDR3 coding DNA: TGTGCCACCAGTGAAGATAACCCGGCGGGGGACGCCTACAATGAGCAGTTCTTC.

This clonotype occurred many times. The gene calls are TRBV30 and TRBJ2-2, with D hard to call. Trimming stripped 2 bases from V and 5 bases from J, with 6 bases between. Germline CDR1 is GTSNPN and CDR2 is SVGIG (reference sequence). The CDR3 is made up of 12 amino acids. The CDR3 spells CAWSTYTGELFF. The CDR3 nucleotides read TGTGCCTGGAGTACTTATACCGGGGAGCTGTTTTTT.

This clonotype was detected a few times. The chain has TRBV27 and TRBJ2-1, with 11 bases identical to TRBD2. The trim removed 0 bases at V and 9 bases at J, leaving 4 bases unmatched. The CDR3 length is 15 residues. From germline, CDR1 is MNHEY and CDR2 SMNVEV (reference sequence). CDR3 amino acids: CASSLSGLAGGEQFF. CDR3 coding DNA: TGTGCCAGCAGTTTATCGGGGCTAGCGGGAGGTGAGCAGTTCTTC.

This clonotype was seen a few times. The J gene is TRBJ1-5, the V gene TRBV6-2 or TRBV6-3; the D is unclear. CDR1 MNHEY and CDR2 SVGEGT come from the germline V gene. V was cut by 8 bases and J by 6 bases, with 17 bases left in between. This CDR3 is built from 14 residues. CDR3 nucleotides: TGTGCCAGCCTGGGCTTTGGAGGAGGTCAGCCCCAGCATTTT. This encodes CASLGFGGGQPQHF.

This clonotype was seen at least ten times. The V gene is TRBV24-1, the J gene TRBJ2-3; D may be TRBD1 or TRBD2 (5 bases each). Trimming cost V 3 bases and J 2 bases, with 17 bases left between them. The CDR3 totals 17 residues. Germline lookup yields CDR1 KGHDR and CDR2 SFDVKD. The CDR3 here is CATSDPGTGRTTDTQYF. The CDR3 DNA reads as TGTGCCACCAGTGATCCGGGAACGGGACGAACCACAGATACGCAGTATTTT.

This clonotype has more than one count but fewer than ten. The CDR3 protein is CASSQEGLAAFTYEQYF. CDR3 sequence (DNA): TGCGCCAGCAGCCAGGAAGGACTAGCGGCATTCACCTACGAGCAGTACTTC. The chain has TRBV4-1 and TRBJ2-7, with TRBD2 matching 10 bases. V gave up 3 bases and J gave up 2 bases; unmatched junction bases: 10. Looked up from germline, CDR1 is MGHRA and CDR2 is YSYEKL. The CDR3 consists of 17 residues.